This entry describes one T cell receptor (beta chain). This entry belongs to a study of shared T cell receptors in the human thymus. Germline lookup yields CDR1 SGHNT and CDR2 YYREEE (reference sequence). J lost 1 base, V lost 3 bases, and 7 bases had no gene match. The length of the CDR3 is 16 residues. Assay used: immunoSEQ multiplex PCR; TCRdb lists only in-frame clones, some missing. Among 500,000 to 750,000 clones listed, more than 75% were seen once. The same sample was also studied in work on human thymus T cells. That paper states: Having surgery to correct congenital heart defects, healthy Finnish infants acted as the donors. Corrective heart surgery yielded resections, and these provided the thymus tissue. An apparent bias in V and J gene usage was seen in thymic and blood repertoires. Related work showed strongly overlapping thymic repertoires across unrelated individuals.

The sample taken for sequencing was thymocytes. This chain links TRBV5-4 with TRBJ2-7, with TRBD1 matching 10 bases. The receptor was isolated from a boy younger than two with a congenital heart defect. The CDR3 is CASSSRDRGLSYEQYF. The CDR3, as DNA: TGTGCCAGCAGCTCCCGGGACAGGGGTCTTTCCTACGAGCAGTACTTC.